This T cell receptor (beta chain) was identified in a study of vaccination and CD4 T cells after COVID-19 (dated by TCRdb to 2021 to 2024). Regarding the study in general: Convalescent patients had a positive SARS-CoV-2 result on nasal swab PCR, and of these patients, fewer than ten had mild disease and one had severe disease. Overlapping spike peptide pools from SARS-CoV-2 and from the common cold coronaviruses HCoV-NL63, HCoV-OC43 and HCoV-229E were used as culture stimuli. In the convalescent cohort there were six males and four females, among whom were two Hispanic individuals, seven Caucasians, two Asians and one multiracial person. Post-COVID blood samples were collected from convalescent patients a median of roughly 100 days after diagnosis, with a range of about 30 to 161 days. In roughly 10 COVID-19 convalescent patients and several infection-naive healthy vaccine recipients, the spike-specific CD4+ TCR repertoire before mRNA vaccination was compared with the repertoire after mRNA vaccination. Post-vaccine blood samples were collected a median of 72 days after the second vaccine dose, ranging from roughly 13 to 250 days. Each participant got two doses of either the Pfizer-BioNTech BNT162b2 vaccine (n=8) or the Moderna mRNA-1273 vaccine (n=2). As controls, cultures received a CEFX viral epitope pool (the positive control), an HIV-1 Nef peptide pool (the negative control), or no peptide at all.

The library was prepared using PCR. DNA from cultured CD4+ T cells was subjected to TCR sequencing with the Oncomine TCR Beta short-read assay at the Johns Hopkins FTIC core. Genomic DNA was extracted from the cultured CD4+ T cells with the QIAamp micro DNA kit. The Oncomine TCR Beta libraries from cultured CD4+ T cells were pooled using unique dual indexes and then sequenced on an Illumina iSeq 100. Per the original workflow: Non-productive sequences were filtered out, and CDR3s that did not start with C, did not end with F or W, or were shorter than 7 amino acids were discarded. The MANAFEST web application identified antigen-specific clonotypes by comparing peptide-stimulated wells against reference wells and other culture wells. For a clone to be called positive, the clone needed an FDR below 0.05, an odds ratio above 5, and a productive frequency above 0.1% in at least two of three replicate wells. A clonotype was classed as cross-reactive if the clonotype showed significant expansion both in SARS-CoV-2 spike wells and in at least one common cold coronavirus spike condition. CDR3 homology was assessed with Levenshtein distances (stringdist) and unrooted phylogenetic trees (ape) in R version 3.6.1. The public reads were quality trimmed at Q25 with fastp and then assembled into clones with MiXCR by TCRdb, keeping productive beta chains. Merged by CDR3 protein, the rows form single entries marked with the most common genes and DNA. The V and J calls, along with clone size, are taken from TCRdb and not from the paper's own processing. The sample yields approximately 15,000 distinct CDR3 sequences; more than 45% were counted once. The top ten clonotypes cover 13% of the sample.

Per the publication, the treatment or condition label means: roughly ten-day PBMC culture with coronavirus spike peptide pools or control peptides (ViraFEST assay). The ViraFEST assay, used in the study, expanded antigen-specific T cells with peptide pools and then identified the expanded clonotypes through TCR sequencing. The convalescent patients' positive SARS-CoV-2 PCR tests were from March to December 2020, which was before the Alpha, Beta and Delta variants emerged in the United States. PBMCs were cultured at roughly 2 million per well in IMDM supplemented with roughly 5% human AB serum and about 10 IU/ml IL-2, with roughly 9.5 ug/ml peptide pools added. On days 3 and 7, half of the culture medium was replaced with fresh IL-2-containing medium. Once the cells had been in culture for 10 days, the EasySep CD4+ T cell isolation kit was used to isolate CD4+ T cells by negative selection. Ficoll-Paque Plus gradient centrifugation was used to isolate PBMCs from whole blood, and the isolated PBMCs were then either used fresh or cryopreserved at -140C. In general, triplicate wells were set up for every culture condition.

This clonotype appeared a single time. There is no known antigen for this receptor. Base-call qualities are not available, and no considerably larger clone is one nucleotide away. One read alone lends weak support. The study at large found these results: The median number of SARS-CoV-2-reactive clonotypes rose from around 22 after infection to 38 after vaccination, but the change was not significant. In convalescent patients, nearly all vaccine-specific clones (304 of 307) were found to be mono-reactive for SARS-CoV-2 spike rather than cross-reactive with common cold coronaviruses. In convalescent patients, a median about 90% of post-vaccine SARS-CoV-2-reactive clones were detected only after vaccination, and vaccine-specific priming was suggested by this finding. Relatively few convalescent patients were included in the study, and early timepoints after natural infection were not analyzed.

The CDR3 starts with the cysteine, ends with the phenylalanine, and has 16 residues. Just the 48-base CDR3 DNA is kept, in frame starting at base 1. Compared with germline, V lacks 2 bases and J lacks 7 bases; bases without a gene match: 9. Sequences KGHDR (CDR1) and SFDVKD (CDR2) are obtained from the germline V gene. The V and J genes are TRBV24-1 and TRBJ2-1, with 8 junctional bases fitting TRBD2. The receptor's source is a human donor who had recovered from COVID-19. Input material: CD4+ T cells from blood, cultured in vitro. CDR3 sequence: CATSDSRASGLNEQFF. DNA sequence: TGTGCCACCAGTGATTCCAGGGCTAGCGGGTTAAATGAGCAGTTCTTC.